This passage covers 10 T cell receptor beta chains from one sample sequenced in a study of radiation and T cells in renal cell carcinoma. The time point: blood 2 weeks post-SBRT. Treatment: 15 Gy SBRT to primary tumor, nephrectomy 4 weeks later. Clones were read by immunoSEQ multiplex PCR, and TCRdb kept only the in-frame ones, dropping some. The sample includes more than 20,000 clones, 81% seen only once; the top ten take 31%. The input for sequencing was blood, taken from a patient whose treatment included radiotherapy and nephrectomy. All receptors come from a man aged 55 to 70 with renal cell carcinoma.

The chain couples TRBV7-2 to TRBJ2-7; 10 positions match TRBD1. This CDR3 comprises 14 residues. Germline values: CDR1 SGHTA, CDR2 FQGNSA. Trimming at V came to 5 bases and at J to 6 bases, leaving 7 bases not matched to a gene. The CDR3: CASSTGTGAFEQYF. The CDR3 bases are TGTGCCAGCAGCACCGGGACAGGGGCGTTCGAGCAGTACTTC.

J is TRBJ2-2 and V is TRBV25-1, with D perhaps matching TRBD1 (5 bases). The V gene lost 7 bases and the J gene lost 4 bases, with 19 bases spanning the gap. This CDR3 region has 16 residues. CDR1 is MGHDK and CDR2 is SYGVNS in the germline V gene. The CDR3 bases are TGTGCCAGCACCCTTGGACAAACCTCGACCACCGGGGAGCTGTTTTTT. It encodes CASTLGQTSTTGELFF.

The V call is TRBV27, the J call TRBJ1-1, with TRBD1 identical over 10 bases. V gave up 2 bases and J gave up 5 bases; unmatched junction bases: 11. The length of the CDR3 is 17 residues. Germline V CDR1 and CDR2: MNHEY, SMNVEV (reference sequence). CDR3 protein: CASSLIPLGQGGTEAFF. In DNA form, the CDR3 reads TGTGCCAGCAGTTTAATCCCCCTTGGACAGGGGGGGACTGAAGCTTTCTTT.

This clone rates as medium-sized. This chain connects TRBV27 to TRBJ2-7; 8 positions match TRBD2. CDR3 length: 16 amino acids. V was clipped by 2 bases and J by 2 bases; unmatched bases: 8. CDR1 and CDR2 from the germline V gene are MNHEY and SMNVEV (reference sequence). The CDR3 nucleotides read TGTGCCAGCAGTTTAGTGATAGCGGGAATGACCTACGAGCAGTACTTC. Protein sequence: CASSLVIAGMTYEQYF.

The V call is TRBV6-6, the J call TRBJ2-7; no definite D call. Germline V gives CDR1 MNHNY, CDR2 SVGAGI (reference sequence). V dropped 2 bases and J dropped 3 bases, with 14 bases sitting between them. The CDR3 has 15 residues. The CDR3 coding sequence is TGTGCCAGCAGTTACGGAACGGACGGGCACTACGAGCAGTACTTC. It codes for CASSYGTDGHYEQYF.

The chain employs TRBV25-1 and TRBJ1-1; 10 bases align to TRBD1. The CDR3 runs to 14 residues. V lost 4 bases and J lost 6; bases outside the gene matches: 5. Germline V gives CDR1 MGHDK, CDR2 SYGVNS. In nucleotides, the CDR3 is TGTGCCAGCAGTGGGGGACAGGGGCTCGCTGAAGCTTTCTTT. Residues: CASSGGQGLAEAFF.

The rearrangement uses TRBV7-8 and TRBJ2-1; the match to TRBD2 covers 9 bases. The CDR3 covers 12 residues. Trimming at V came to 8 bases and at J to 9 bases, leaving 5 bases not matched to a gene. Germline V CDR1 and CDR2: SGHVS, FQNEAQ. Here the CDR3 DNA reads TGTGCCAGCCGCGGGACTAGCCCTGAGCAGTTCTTC. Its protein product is CASRGTSPEQFF.

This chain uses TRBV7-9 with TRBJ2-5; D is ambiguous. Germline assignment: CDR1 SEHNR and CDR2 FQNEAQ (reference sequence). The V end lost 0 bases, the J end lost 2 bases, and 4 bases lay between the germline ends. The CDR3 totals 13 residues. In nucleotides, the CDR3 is TGTGCCAGCAGCTTAGCGCCGCAAGAGACCCAGTACTTC. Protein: CASSLAPQETQYF.

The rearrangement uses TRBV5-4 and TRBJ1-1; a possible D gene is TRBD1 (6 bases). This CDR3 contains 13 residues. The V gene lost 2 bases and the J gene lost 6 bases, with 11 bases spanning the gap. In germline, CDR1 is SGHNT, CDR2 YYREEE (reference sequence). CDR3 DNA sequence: TGTGCCAGCAGCTTACAGGGTACAGCTGAAGCTTTCTTT. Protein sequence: CASSLQGTAEAFF.

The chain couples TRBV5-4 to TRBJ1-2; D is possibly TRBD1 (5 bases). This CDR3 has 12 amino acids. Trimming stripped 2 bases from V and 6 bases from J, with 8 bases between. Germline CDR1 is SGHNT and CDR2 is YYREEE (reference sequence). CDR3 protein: CASSFGGDGYTF. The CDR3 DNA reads TGTGCCAGCAGCTTTGGGGGGGATGGCTACACCTTC.